This T cell receptor (beta chain) was identified during a study of cytomegalovirus exposure and HLA in healthy donors. Germline lookup yields CDR1 ENHRY and CDR2 SYGVKD. The CDR3 runs 14 residues. With 6 bases clipped from V and 4 bases from J, the junction kept 8 bases outside the gene matches. The PCR used 60 Vbeta and 13 Jbeta primers. Generated by immunoSEQ multiplex PCR, the TCRdb table keeps only in-frame clones and is missing some. The sample contains roughly 120,000 clones, around 81% of which appear only once. Sequencing was performed on PBMCs. The sequence was collected from a woman aged 25 to 45 in good health and CMV-seronegative. The chain links TRBV10-3 to TRBJ1-2; 7 positions match TRBD1. The DNA for the CDR3 is TGTGCCATCAGCCCAGGGGGTGGACCCTATGGCTACACCTTC. It yields the protein CAISPGGGPYGYTF.